This T cell receptor beta chain was obtained from a study of CD8 T cells in ankylosing spondylitis. General study points: Among TCR beta sequences, a motif of eight or nine highly homologous variants appeared characteristic of ankylosing spondylitis blood. Significant enrichment of disease-linked clones was reported in matched ankylosing spondylitis synovial fluid. In the blood and synovial fluid of reactive arthritis, some motif variants had been previously reported. CD8+ cells made up the disease-linked clones, which were relatively rare in peripheral blood.

TCRdb re-called the 5' RACE reads through MiXCR, storing one row per CDR3 protein. The sample shows about 340,000 distinct CDR3 sequences, roughly 14% of them seen only once. CDR1 is WSHSY and CDR2 is SAAADI in the germline V gene. V was trimmed by 3 bases and J by 0 bases, leaving 7 bases between them. The CDR3 contains 14 residues. In its sample, this clonotype was seen a few times. The antigen is not known. Sequencing was carried out using blood, either unsorted or a sorted T cell fraction (not recorded which). The sequence came from a male donor with ankylosing spondylitis or in good health (not recorded which). V is TRBV10-2 and J is TRBJ2-3; D is unresolved. CDR3 region: CASSDASSTDTQYF. The CDR3 DNA follows: TGCGCCAGCAGTGACGCTTCTAGCACAGATACGCAGTATTTT.